Below are 25 T cell receptor beta chains sequenced from a single sample in a study of shared clonotypes between healthy human individuals. Naive CD8 cells were CD45RO-negative, positively selected for CCR7, excluding terminally differentiated effector memory CD45RA+ cells. Sequencing used immunoSEQ multiplex PCR; TCRdb keeps in-frame clones, though not all of them. This sample yields about 2,200,000 clones, of which roughly 91% are seen a single time; 1.5% to 2% belongs to the top ten. The specimen sequenced was naive CD8+ T cells from PBMCs. These receptor sequences come from a man aged 18 to 30 in good health. Some clones in this sample may be carry-over from other donors' samples.

The chain links TRBV19 to TRBJ1-1; 7 nucleotides align to TRBD1. Germline CDR1 and CDR2: LNHDA and SQIVND (reference sequence). J lost 1 base, V lost 6 bases, and 17 bases had no gene match. CDR3 length: 18 residues. The CDR3 bases are TGTGCCAGTAGCGCCGCTGGAGGGCCCAGGGGGGCGAACACTGAAGCTTTCTTT. Amino acids: CASSAAGGPRGANTEAFF.

This rearrangement joins TRBV28 to TRBJ2-2, with D unresolved. Germline V gene data show CDR1 as MDHEN and CDR2 as SYDVKM. V lost 2 bases, J lost 3 bases, and 7 bases lay in between. The CDR3 sequence is 14 residues long. The CDR3 region has the DNA TGTGCCAGCAGTTTAGAAACGGACACCGGGGAGCTGTTTTTT. This codes for CASSLETDTGELFF.

The rearrangement uses TRBV11-3 and TRBJ2-2, with a weak D call TRBD1 (5 bases). The CDR3 contains 12 residues. V lost 7 bases and J lost 4, with 7 bases in between. Looked up from germline, CDR1 is SGHNT and CDR2 is YENEEA. CDR3 residues: CASTTGTGELFF. CDR3 DNA sequence: TGTGCCAGCACCACAGGCACCGGGGAGCTGTTTTTT.

About this clone: This specimen includes other DNA sequences encoding the same CDR3. This chain joins TRBV6-6 and TRBJ2-5; 10 nucleotides match TRBD2. The CDR3 covers 15 residues. The germline V gene encodes CDR1 MNHNY and CDR2 SVGAGI (reference sequence). J lost 5 bases, V lost 2 bases, and 5 bases had no gene match. The CDR3 bases are TGTGCCAGCAGTTACGGGCTAGCGGGAGAGGAGACCCAGTACTTC. This sequence encodes CASSYGLAGEETQYF.

The chain recombines TRBV5-4 with TRBJ2-7, with unresolved D. The CDR3 consists of 11 residues. The V and J ends lost 3 bases and 3 bases respectively, with 4 bases between them. The germline CDR1 and CDR2 sequences are SGHNT and YYREEE (reference sequence). The CDR3 region has the DNA TGTGCCAGCAGCTACAACTACGAGCAGTACTTC. The encoded protein is CASSYNYEQYF. Full variable domain (rest looked up from reference TRBV5-4 and TRBJ2-7): ETGVTQSPTHLIKTRGQQVTLRCSSQSGHNTVSWYQQALGQGPQFIFQYYREEENGRGNFPPRFSGLQFPNYSSELNVNALELDDSALYLCASSYNYEQYFGPGTRLTVT.

The rearrangement links TRBV2 to TRBJ2-1; TRBD1 is a possible D gene (5 bases). Germline-derived CDR1 and CDR2 are SNHLY and FYNNEI. CDR3 length equals 14 residues. V was pared by 6 bases and J by 6 bases, with 15 bases between. The CDR3 DNA reads as TGTGCCAGCAGAGACCCCCGCGACAGCAATGAGCAGTTCTTC. Its translation: CASRDPRDSNEQFF.

J is TRBJ1-5 and V is TRBV19; no reliable D call. CDR1 LNHDA and CDR2 SQIVND come from the germline V gene (reference sequence). V dropped 5 bases and J dropped 4 bases, with 12 bases sitting between them. This CDR3 contains 14 residues. CDR3 loop: CASSLSGDNQPQHF. The CDR3 DNA reads TGTGCCAGTAGTCTTTCAGGTGATAATCAGCCCCAGCATTTT. The complete variable domain, with remaining parts taken from reference TRBV19 and TRBJ1-5, reads DGGITQSPKYLFRKEGQNVTLSCEQNLNHDAMYWYRQDPGQGLRLIYYSQIVNDFQKGDIAEGYSVSREKKESFPLTVTSAQKNPTAFYLCASSLSGDNQPQHFGDGTRLSIL.

V usage is TRBV4-1 and J usage is TRBJ2-3; 10 positions match TRBD2. The CDR3 is 18 amino acids. The V gene's germline CDR1 is MGHRA and CDR2 YSYEKL. V dropped 2 bases and J dropped 3; count of bases not matched to a gene: 11. The CDR3: CASSQLGLAGVRTDTQYF. Written as DNA, the CDR3 is TGCGCCAGCAGCCAACTCGGTCTAGCGGGAGTAAGAACAGATACGCAGTATTTT.

The chain employs TRBV29-1 and TRBJ2-7, with 11 nucleotides matching TRBD2. The trim removed 7 bases at V and 1 base at J, leaving 3 bases unmatched. The germline V gene encodes CDR1 SQVTM and CDR2 ANQGSEA. This CDR3 contains 13 residues. Written as DNA, the CDR3 is TGCAGCGGGAGACTAGCGGGGTCCTACGAGCAGTACTTC. It is translated as CSGRLAGSYEQYF.

CDR3 residues: CASALRQGNQPQHF. DNA for the CDR3: TGTGCCAGCGCATTGCGACAGGGCAATCAGCCCCAGCATTTT. The J gene is TRBJ1-5, the V gene TRBV27; possible D gene TRBD1, 6 bases. This CDR3 has 14 amino acids. Germline V gives CDR1 MNHEY, CDR2 SMNVEV (reference sequence). Trimming removed 8 bases at V and 2 bases at J, with 13 bases between.

CDR3 DNA sequence: TGTGCCAGCAGGACTAGCGGGAGTTTACACGAGCAGTACTTC. It specifies CASRTSGSLHEQYF. The rearrangement uses TRBV27 and TRBJ2-7; TRBD2 matches 12 bases. CDR1 is MNHEY, CDR2 SMNVEV, per germline (reference sequence). After removal of 6 bases from V and 5 bases from J, the junction contained 5 bases not matched to a gene. This CDR3 has 14 residues.

This rearrangement joins TRBV7-9 to TRBJ2-1, with 7 bases aligning to TRBD2. V lost 5 bases to trimming and J lost 3 bases; unmatched junction nucleotides: 4. CDR3 length equals 14 residues. The germline gives CDR1 SEHNR, CDR2 FQNEAQ (reference sequence). CDR3 sequence (DNA): TGTGCCAGCAGCCAGGCGGGGGACTACAATGAGCAGTTCTTC. It codes for CASSQAGDYNEQFF.

The chain uses TRBV5-3 and TRBJ2-2, with TRBD2 matching 13 bases. TRBV5-3 is an ORF; its function is uncertain. This CDR3 is built from 18 residues. The V and J ends lost 4 bases and 6 bases, in that order; junction bases with no gene match: 12. DNA of the CDR3: TGTGCCAGAAGCAACCCCGGGACTAGCGGGACACCGGCCGGGGAGCTGTTTTTT. It codes for CARSNPGTSGTPAGELFF.

V and J are TRBV28 and TRBJ1-4; a weak D match, TRBD1 (6 bases). The CDR3 loop spans 16 amino acids. Trimming took 3 bases from V and 0 from J, leaving 11 bases between them. Looked up from germline, CDR1 is MDHEN and CDR2 is SYDVKM. For the CDR3, the DNA is TGTGCCAGCAGTTTGGAACAGGGCCCAACTAATGAAAAACTGTTTTTT. This translates into CASSLEQGPTNEKLFF.

The chain joins TRBV27 to TRBJ1-2; D may be TRBD1 (6 bases). The CDR3 extends over 15 amino acids. V was clipped by 3 bases and J by 5 bases, with 16 bases between them. Germline V gene lookup returns CDR1 MNHEY and CDR2 SMNVEV (reference sequence). The CDR3 region has the DNA TGTGCCAGCAGTTTGGGCGGGGGGCCCCTTTATGGCTACACCTTC. Its translation: CASSLGGGPLYGYTF.

The chain recombines TRBV28 with TRBJ1-1; D is unclear. CDR3 length: 14 amino acids. The V gene's germline CDR1 is MDHEN and CDR2 SYDVKM. The V end lost 5 bases, the J end lost 11 bases, and 21 bases lay between the germline ends. The CDR3 reads CASSLRGRRRGAFF. CDR3 nucleotide sequence: TGTGCCAGCAGTCTCCGAGGGCGACGTCGAGGGGCTTTCTTT.

V is TRBV7-2 and J is TRBJ1-1, with 9 bases matching TRBD1. Germline trimming cut 4 bases from V and 4 bases from J; bases unmatched to any gene: 4. Germline CDR1 is SGHTA and CDR2 is FQGNSA. This CDR3 has 14 residues. The CDR3, as DNA: TGTGCCAGCAGCTACCTGACAGGGGGCACTGAAGCTTTCTTT. Encoded protein: CASSYLTGGTEAFF.

This chain uses TRBV11-3 with TRBJ2-7, with TRBD2 identical over 10 bases. V trimming: 5 bases; J trimming: 7 bases; junction bases outside the gene matches: 14. The germline V gene has CDR1 SGHNT and CDR2 YENEEA. The CDR3 is 16 amino acids. CDR3 residues: CASSPRTSGGVGEQYF. CDR3 coding DNA: TGTGCCAGCAGCCCAAGGACTAGCGGAGGGGTAGGAGAGCAGTACTTC.

V and J are TRBV9 and TRBJ1-4; D remains ambiguous. The germline gives CDR1 SGDLS, CDR2 YYNGEE. V dropped 3 bases and J dropped 4 bases, with 10 bases sitting between them. The CDR3 totals 14 residues. The CDR3 DNA reads TGTGCCAGCAGCGATGGGCTGAGTAATGAAAAACTGTTTTTT. Protein product: CASSDGLSNEKLFF.

The chain links TRBV29-1 to TRBJ2-2; either TRBD1 or TRBD2 may supply D (5 bases each). The germline CDR1 and CDR2 sequences are SQVTM and ANQGSEA. The length of the CDR3 is 12 residues. Deletions cut 4 bases from V and 7 bases from J, with 10 bases between. CDR3 sequence (DNA): TGCAGCGTTGGACAGCGGCTCGGGGAGCTGTTTTTT. This translates into CSVGQRLGELFF.

The V and J genes are TRBV11-2 and TRBJ1-4; 9 bases fit TRBD1. The junction had 7 bases not matched to a gene; V was cut back by 4 bases and J by 7 bases. The CDR3 spans 15 residues. Germline CDR1 reads SGHAT; CDR2 reads FQNNGV. CDR3 region: CASSSKTGGGEKLFF. CDR3 DNA sequence: TGTGCCAGCAGCTCGAAGACAGGGGGAGGTGAAAAACTGTTTTTT.

V and J are TRBV4-1 and TRBJ2-7; possibly TRBD2 for D (6 bases). V was shortened by 4 bases and J by 2 bases, with 18 bases between the two germline ends. The CDR3 sequence is 16 residues long. Germline V gives CDR1 MGHRA, CDR2 YSYEKL. DNA for the CDR3: TGCGCCAGCAGCCGTGGTCGGGGGATAGACGCCTACGAGCAGTACTTC. The encoded protein is CASSRGRGIDAYEQYF.

J is TRBJ2-1 and V is TRBV29-1, with 7 bases matching TRBD1. The trim removed 4 bases at V and 5 bases at J, leaving 8 bases unmatched. This CDR3 is built from 14 residues. Germline CDR1 SQVTM, CDR2 ANQGSEA. This chain's CDR3 is CSVAQDRNNNEQFF. CDR3 nucleotide sequence: TGCAGCGTTGCTCAGGACAGGAACAACAATGAGCAGTTCTTC.

Turning to this clone: In the same sample, other DNA sequences code for this CDR3. The V and J genes are TRBV6-5 and TRBJ1-1; a possible D gene is TRBD1 (6 bases). Germline-derived CDR1 and CDR2 are MNHEY and SVGAGI. The V and J ends lost 6 bases and 1 base respectively, with 9 bases between them. The CDR3 length is 13 residues. The chain's CDR3 is CASRVTGNTEAFF. The CDR3, as DNA: TGTGCCAGCAGGGTGACAGGGAACACTGAAGCTTTCTTT.

The rearrangement links TRBV7-8 to TRBJ2-3; D remains unclear. CDR3 length: 13 amino acids. Germline CDR1 SGHVS, CDR2 FQNEAQ. V shed 2 bases and J shed 2 bases, with 5 bases lying between them. For the CDR3, the DNA is TGTGCCAGCAGCTTATTCGACACAGATACGCAGTATTTT. Protein sequence: CASSLFDTDTQYF.